The sequence of this TCR beta chain was determined in a study of T cell changes during pregnancy in multiple sclerosis. Trimming removed 5 bases at V and 6 bases at J, with 13 bases between. This CDR3 has 13 amino acids. Looked up from germline, CDR1 is SGHTA and CDR2 is FQGNSA. The assay was immunoSEQ multiplex PCR, and TCRdb's table has in-frame clones only and misses some. The profile shows roughly 20,000 clones, over 70% of them singletons. This receptor was obtained from a female donor in good health, enrolled as a control in a pregnancy study. The rearrangement uses TRBV7-2 and TRBJ1-2; D may be TRBD1 (6 bases). Sequencing used CD8+ T cells from peripheral blood mononuclear cells, obtained in the third trimester of pregnancy. The CDR3 DNA reads TGTGCCAGCAGCCCAGCTCCAGGGGATGGCTACACCTTC. As protein: CASSPAPGDGYTF.